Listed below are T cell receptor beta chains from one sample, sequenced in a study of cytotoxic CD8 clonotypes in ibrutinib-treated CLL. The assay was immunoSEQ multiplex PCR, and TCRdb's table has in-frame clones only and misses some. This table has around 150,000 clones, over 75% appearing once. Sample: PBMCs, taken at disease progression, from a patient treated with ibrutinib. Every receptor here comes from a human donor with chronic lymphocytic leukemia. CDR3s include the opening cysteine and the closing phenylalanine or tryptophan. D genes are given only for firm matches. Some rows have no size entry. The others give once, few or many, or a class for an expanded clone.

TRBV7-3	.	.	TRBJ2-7	TGTGCCAGCAGCCCCAGCGGGCTGAGCTCCTACGAGCAGTACTTC	CASSPSGLSSYEQYF
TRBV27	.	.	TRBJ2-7	TGTGCCAGCAGCATACAGGGTCCTAATACTGACCAGTACTTC	CASSIQGPNTDQYF
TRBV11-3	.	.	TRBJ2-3	TGTGCCAGCAGCCATCTCTGGAACCGAGATACGCAGTATTTT	CASSHLWNRDTQYF
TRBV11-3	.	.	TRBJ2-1	TGTGCCAGCAGCTTATCGCGACTACAGAACAATGAGCAGTTCTTC	CASSLSRLQNNEQFF
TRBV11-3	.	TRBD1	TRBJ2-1	TGTGCCAGCAGCGCCCGGACAGGGGGAAACAATGAGCAGTTCTTC	CASSARTGGNNEQFF
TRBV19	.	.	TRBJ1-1	TGTGCCAGTAGTCCCCTCTTAGAGAGGGGATACACTGAAGCTTTCTTT	CASSPLLERGYTEAFF
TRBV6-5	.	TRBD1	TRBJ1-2	TGTGCCAGCAGACCCGGGACAGGCCCACACTATGGCTACACCTTC	CASRPGTGPHYGYTF
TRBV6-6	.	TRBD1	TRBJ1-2	TGTGCCAGCAGTTACTCCGTGGGACAGGGAGGTGGCTACACCTTC	CASSYSVGQGGGYTF
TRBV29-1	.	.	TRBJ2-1	TGCAGCGGGGTAGTGGTGTTTGGCAATGAGCAGTTCTTC	CSGVVVFGNEQFF
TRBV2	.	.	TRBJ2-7	TGTGCCAGCAGTGATGATTCGGCAGGAACCTACGAGCAGTACTTC	CASSDDSAGTYEQYF
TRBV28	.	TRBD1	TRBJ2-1	TGTGCCAGCAGATCCTTGGCAGGGGGCTCCTACAATGAGCAGTTCTTC	CASRSLAGGSYNEQFF
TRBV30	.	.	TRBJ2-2	TGTGCCTGGACAGGGACGTCCGCGAACACCGGGGAGCTGTTTTTT	CAWTGTSANTGELFF
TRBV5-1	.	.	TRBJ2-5	TGCGCCAGCAGCTTAGGCTCGGCCGGGGAGACCCAGTACTTC	CASSLGSAGETQYF
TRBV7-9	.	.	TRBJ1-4	TGTGCCAGCAGCTTACCGGGAACTAATGAAAAACTGTTTTTT	CASSLPGTNEKLFF
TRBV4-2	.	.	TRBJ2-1	TGTGCCAGCAGCCAAGGGATTGGTGGTTCGGCCAATGAGCAGTTCTTC	CASSQGIGGSANEQFF
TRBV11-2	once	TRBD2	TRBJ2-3	TGTGCCAGCAGCTCGTTCGGGACTAGCGGGAGAAGCACAGATACGCAGTATTTT	CASSSFGTSGRSTDTQYF
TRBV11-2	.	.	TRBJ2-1	TGTGCCAGCAGCTTAGCGGACGCGTCCGGTGAGCAGTTCTTC	CASSLADASGEQFF
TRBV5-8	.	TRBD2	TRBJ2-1	TGTGCCAGCAGCTTGGCTTGGCTAGCGGGGTTTTACAATGAGCAGTTCTTC	CASSLAWLAGFYNEQFF
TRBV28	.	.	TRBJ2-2	TGTGCCAGCAGTTTACGGCTGGGGAAGACCGGGGAGCTGTTTTTT	CASSLRLGKTGELFF
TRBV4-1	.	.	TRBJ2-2	TGCGCCAGCAGCCAAGTTACGACGTTCCCTAACACCGGGGAGCTGTTTTTT	CASSQVTTFPNTGELFF
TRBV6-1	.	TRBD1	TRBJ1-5	TGTGCCAGCAGTGGGACAGGGATCAATAGCAATCAGCCCCAGCATTTT	CASSGTGINSNQPQHF
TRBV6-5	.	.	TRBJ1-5	TGTGCCAGCAGACGGCGGGGCAGCAATCAGCCCCAGCATTTT	CASRRRGSNQPQHF
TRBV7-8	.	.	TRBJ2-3	TGTGCCAGCAGCTTGGGACCGCGAGGCACAGATACGCAGTATTTT	CASSLGPRGTDTQYF
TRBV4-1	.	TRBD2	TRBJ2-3	TGCGCCAGCAGCCAATCCGGACTAGCGGGCACAGATACGCAGTATTTT	CASSQSGLAGTDTQYF
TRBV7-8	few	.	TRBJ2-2	TGTGCCAGCAGCTTCCGACTCCGGGAGCTGTTTTTT	CASSFRLRELFF
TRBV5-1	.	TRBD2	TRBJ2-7	TGCGCCAGCAGTCAGAGACTAGCGGCTTCCTACGAGCAGTACTTC	CASSQRLAASYEQYF
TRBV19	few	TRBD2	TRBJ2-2	TGTGCCAGTAGTATAGATGGGGTGTGGAGGGCTAGCGGGAACACCGGGGAGCTGTTTTTT	CASSIDGVWRASGNTGELFF
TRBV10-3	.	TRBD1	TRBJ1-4	TGTGCCATCAAAGGACAGGGTGATGAAAAACTGTTTTTT	CAIKGQGDEKLFF
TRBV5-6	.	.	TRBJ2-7	TGTGCCAGCAGCTTGGTTGGCCCGTACGAGCAGTACTTC	CASSLVGPYEQYF
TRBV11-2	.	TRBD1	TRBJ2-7	TGTGCCAGCAGCTTAGCGACAGGGGCAATCCACGAGCAGTACTTC	CASSLATGAIHEQYF
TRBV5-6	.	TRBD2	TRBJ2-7	TGTGCCAGCAGCTTGGAAGGACTAGCGGGCCTAGAGCAGTACTTC	CASSLEGLAGLEQYF
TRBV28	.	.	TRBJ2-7	TGTGCCAGCAGTTGGGCCGACAGCTCCTACGAGCAGTACTTC	CASSWADSSYEQYF
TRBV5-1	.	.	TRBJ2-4	TGCGCCAGCAGCTTGACGGCTAGGATGGCAAACATTCAGTACTTC	CASSLTARMANIQYF
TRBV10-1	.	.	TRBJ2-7	TGCGCCAGCAGTGAAACTCAGTGTTTACTAGCCTCATCCTCCTACGAGCAGTACTTC	CASSETQCLLASSSYEQYF
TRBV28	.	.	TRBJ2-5	TGTGCCAGCACCCTTATAAAGGGGGGGCCCCAGTACTTC	CASTLIKGGPQYF
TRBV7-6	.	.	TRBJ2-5	TGTGCCAGCAGCTTAGTTCGGTATTACAGCGCAAGCCTTCAAGAGACCCAGTACTTC	CASSLVRYYSASLQETQYF
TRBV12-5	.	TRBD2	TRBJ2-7	TGTGCTAGTGGTTGGGGAGCTAGCGGGATAGGGGAGCAGTACTTC	CASGWGASGIGEQYF
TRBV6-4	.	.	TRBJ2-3	TGTGCCAGCAGCCCCAAAGGTGGGCCCGGAGATACGCAGTATTTT	CASSPKGGPGDTQYF
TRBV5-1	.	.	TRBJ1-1	TGCGCCAGCAGCCAGGACCTTATGAGTGGCACTGAAGCTTTCTTT	CASSQDLMSGTEAFF
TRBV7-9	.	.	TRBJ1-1	TGTGCCAGCAGCTTACTACAAAACACTGAAGCTTTCTTT	CASSLLQNTEAFF
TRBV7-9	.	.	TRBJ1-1	TGTGCCAGCAGCTCCCAACACACTGAAGCTTTCTTT	CASSSQHTEAFF
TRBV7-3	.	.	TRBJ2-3	TGTGCCAGCAGCGCACCCCTCGGGGATACGCAGTATTTT	CASSAPLGDTQYF
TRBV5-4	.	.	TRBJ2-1	TGTGCCAGCAGCTTCCGGAAGCTAGACAATGAGCAGTTCTTC	CASSFRKLDNEQFF
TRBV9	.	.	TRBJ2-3	TGTGCCAGCTCCACTACACTTAGCACAGATACGCAGTATTTT	CASSTTLSTDTQYF
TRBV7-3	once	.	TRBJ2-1	TGTGCCAGCAGCTTAATGCCGGGAACCTACAATGAGCAGTTCTTC	CASSLMPGTYNEQFF
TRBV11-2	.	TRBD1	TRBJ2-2	TGTGCCAGCAGCTTAGCACAGGGGATGATTGGCGGGGAGCTGTTTTTT	CASSLAQGMIGGELFF
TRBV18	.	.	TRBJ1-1	TGTGCCAGCTCACCACCAACAGGGAAGAACACTGAAGCTTTCTTT	CASSPPTGKNTEAFF
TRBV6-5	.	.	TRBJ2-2	TGTGCCAGCTCCCGGAGCCCGAACACCGGGGAGCTGTTTTTT	CASSRSPNTGELFF
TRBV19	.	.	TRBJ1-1	TGTGCCAGTAGTATAAGTTCTACGTGGATCTACACTGAAGCTTTCTTT	CASSISSTWIYTEAFF
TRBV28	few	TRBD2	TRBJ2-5	TGTGCCAGCAGCCCGATAGCGGGGTCAGAGACCCAGTACTTC	CASSPIAGSETQYF
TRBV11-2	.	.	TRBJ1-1	TGTGCCAGCAGGCCCGCGGGGGCAGGCACTGAAGCTTTCTTT	CASRPAGAGTEAFF
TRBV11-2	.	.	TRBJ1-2	TGTGCCAGCAGCTTAGATGGTCGTGGCTATGGCTACACCTTC	CASSLDGRGYGYTF
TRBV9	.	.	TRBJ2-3	TGTGCCAGCAGCATTGACAGAAGCACAGATACGCAGTATTTT	CASSIDRSTDTQYF
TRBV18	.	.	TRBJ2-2	TGTGCCAGCTCAAGGGCCGGGGAGCTGTTTTTT	CASSRAGELFF
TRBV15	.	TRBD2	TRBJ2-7	TGTGCCACCAGCAGAGATCTGAGCGGGAGAGACGAGCAGTACTTC	CATSRDLSGRDEQYF